A single sample is the source of the 3 T cell receptor beta chains below, sequenced in a study of blood T cell repertoires in COVID-19. Sequenced by immunoSEQ multiplex PCR; TCRdb stores in-frame clones only, minus some. The sample contains some 460,000 clones, nearly 90% of which appear only once. The material sequenced was PBMCs or T cells enriched from blood (not recorded which). The receptors were gathered from a young woman with acute COVID-19.

This chain connects TRBV4-1 to TRBJ2-1, with D possibly being TRBD2 (6 bases). Between the trimmed V and J ends, which lost 0 bases and 0 bases, there was a span of 15 bases. The germline CDR1 and CDR2 sequences are MGHRA and YSYEKL. The CDR3 consists of 18 residues. CDR3 sequence: CASSQEISGSSSYNEQFF. DNA of the CDR3: TGCGCCAGCAGCCAAGAGATTAGCGGTTCTAGCTCCTACAATGAGCAGTTCTTC.

This chain joins TRBV25-1 and TRBJ2-5; 16 bases align to TRBD2. CDR1 MGHDK and CDR2 SYGVNS come from the germline V gene. This CDR3 region has 16 residues. V lost 7 bases, J lost 4 bases, and 6 bases stayed unmatched. The CDR3 region has the DNA TGTGCCAGCAAGGGGACTAGCGGGGGGGCTAGAGAGACCCAGTACTTC. Protein sequence: CASKGTSGGARETQYF.

This chain joins TRBV12-3 or TRBV12-4 and TRBJ1-1, with D perhaps TRBD1 (6 bases). V was shortened by 5 bases and J by 8 bases, with 12 bases between the two germline ends. The CDR3 covers 12 residues. The CDR3 loop reads CASSHQTGEAFF. The CDR3 DNA reads TGTGCCAGCAGTCATCAAACAGGGGAAGCTTTCTTT.